The 8 T cell receptor beta chains below were found in one sample sequenced in a study of blood T cell repertoires in COVID-19. Sequencing used immunoSEQ multiplex PCR; TCRdb keeps in-frame clones, though not all of them. Counted here are over 90,000 clones, approximately 84% occurring once; the ten biggest clones make up around 27%. Input material: peripheral blood. Receptors were obtained from an older man with active or convalescent COVID-19.

The rearrangement joins TRBV25-1 to TRBJ1-1, with 10 bases that match TRBD1. This CDR3 spans 16 amino acids. The germline CDR1 and CDR2 sequences are MGHDK and SYGVNS. J gave up 7 bases and V 1 base, and 9 bases lay outside the gene matches. CDR3 residues: CASSEFNRQGAGEAFF. Written as DNA, the CDR3 is TGTGCCAGCAGTGAATTTAATAGACAGGGGGCAGGTGAAGCTTTCTTT.

A single count supports this clone. The rearrangement links TRBV7-9 to TRBJ1-2, with TRBD1 matching 8 bases. The germline CDR1 and CDR2 sequences are SEHNR and FQNEAQ (reference sequence). The CDR3 has 15 amino acids. The J segment lost 8 bases and the V segment lost 1 base, leaving 9 bases of the junction unmatched. DNA for the CDR3: TGTGCCAGCAGCTTAGTAGGGGCAGGGGGCGACGGCTACACCTTC. Translated, it gives CASSLVGAGGDGYTF.

V and J are TRBV2 and TRBJ2-1; D is possibly TRBD2 (5 bases). CDR1 and CDR2 from the germline V gene are SNHLY and FYNNEI. The CDR3 sequence is 16 residues long. The ends were cut back, 2 bases at V and 6 bases at J, with 17 bases in the middle. The CDR3 DNA reads as TGTGCCAGCAGTGAACTACGGGCTTGGGCGGGCAATGAGCAGTTCTTC. Its protein is CASSELRAWAGNEQFF.

The rearrangement joins TRBV5-1 to TRBJ2-1, with TRBD1 matching over 7 bases. Per germline, CDR1 SGHRS and CDR2 YFSETQ. Trimming removed 2 bases from V and 3 bases from J; junction bases left unmatched: 8. The CDR3 spans 16 residues. The CDR3 DNA is TGCGCCAGCAGCTTCGGGACAGAACCAAACTACAATGAGCAGTTCTTC. Its translation: CASSFGTEPNYNEQFF.

This clone showed up just once. The CDR3 loop reads CASSQDRGLGNEQYF. DNA of the CDR3: TGTGCCAGCAGCCAGGACAGGGGTTTGGGGAACGAGCAGTACTTC. The chain employs TRBV6-5 and TRBJ2-7; TRBD1 matches at 9 bases. Germline CDR1 reads MNHEY; CDR2 reads SVGAGI. This CDR3 has 15 residues. After removal of 6 bases from V and 5 bases from J, the junction contained 11 bases not matched to a gene.

This clone was recorded once. This rearrangement joins TRBV5-4 to TRBJ2-2; a possible D gene is TRBD1 (6 bases). The CDR3 totals 15 residues. Germline CDR1 SGHNT, CDR2 YYREEE (reference sequence). V dropped 0 bases and J dropped 2 bases, with 8 bases sitting between them. The CDR3 is CASSLDRDNTGELFF. The CDR3 DNA is TGTGCCAGCAGCTTGGACAGGGACAACACCGGGGAGCTGTTTTTT.

The V call is TRBV30, the J call TRBJ1-6; 8 nucleotides agree with TRBD1. CDR1 is GTSNPN and CDR2 is SVGIG in the germline V gene (reference sequence). The CDR3 is 15 amino acids. V shed 8 bases, J shed 10 bases, and the junction held 16 bases outside the gene matches. For the CDR3, the DNA is TGTGCCCTAACCACGGAGGACAGGGTGCTCTCACCCCTCCACTTT. It translates to CALTTEDRVLSPLHF. The variable domain in full, completed from reference TRBV30 and TRBJ1-6, reads SQTIHQWPATLVQPVGSPLSLECTVEGTSNPNLYWYRQAAGRGLQLLFYSVGIGQISSEVPQNLSASRPQDRQFILSSKKLLLSDSGFYLCALTTEDRVLSPLHFGNGTRLTVT.

The chain joins TRBV18 to TRBJ2-7, with 7 bases identical to TRBD1. This CDR3 region has 13 residues. CDR1 and CDR2 from the germline V gene are KGHSH and LQKENI. V lost 6 bases and J lost 4; bases outside the gene matches: 6. The CDR3, as DNA: TGTGCCAGCTCCCTGGCAGGGGGATACGAGCAGTACTTC. This encodes CASSLAGGYEQYF.